This record concerns one TCR beta chain sequence. Its antigen specificity is not known. No quality values exist for individual bases; no much larger clone is one base distant. Each clonotype received, on average, around 10x coverage in deep resolution sequencing performed on a MiSeq, where the target depth lay between 1 in 1 million and 1 in 200,000 T cells. The immunoSEQ hsTCRB Kit was used to generate TCR beta libraries. The authors' analysis ran thus. The data were analyzed with ImmunoSEQ Analyzer and ImmunoSEQ Data Assistant, and V, D and J gene assignments followed IMGT definitions. Clonality was computed as one minus normalized Shannon entropy of productive rearrangement frequencies, ranging from 0 to 1. Only overrepresented clonotypes making up at least 0.05% of the repertoire of each patient were included in the public clonotype analysis. Repertoires from roughly 13 age-matched healthy donors in immuneACCESS were used as clonality controls. TCRdb limited this immuneACCESS table to in-frame rearrangements with V and J called. A share of clones is missing; checked studies link under half to unresolved V genes, and the rest is unexplained. D and trimming come from the DNA, and the V and J calls and clone size come from that table. For this sample the table gives approximately 40,000 clones, of which 55% to 75% were detected only once. Around 10% of the sample comes from the top ten.

This sample is drawn from a study of cytotoxic CD8 clonotypes in ibrutinib-treated CLL (dated by TCRdb to the early 2020s). Regarding the complete study: The cohort was composed of some twelve relapsed/refractory and roughly 15 treatment-naive patients; IGHV unmutated status was identified in approximately 18 patients. On average, each sample yielded around 270,000 productive templates and about 95,000 productive rearrangements. Response samples were taken after a median of roughly eleven months on treatment, ranging from roughly 6 to 36 months. Cryopreserved peripheral blood mononuclear cells were obtained before treatment, at response, and at either sustained remission or disease progression. Every sample from remission and from progressive disease was obtained while the patients were still on ibrutinib. Longitudinal samples were obtainable from about 30% of the 86 participants in the trial. Responses were partial in roughly 24 patients and complete in 2; after median about 68 months follow-up, 14 stayed in remission and approximately twelve progressed. What the authors observed across the whole study: Baseline clonality was found to be higher than that of age-matched healthy donors and was strongly correlated with circulating CD8+ T-cell counts. Clonality rose at ibrutinib response, remained stable during sustained remission, and dropped back toward baseline at progression. Public clonotypes were rare and either shrank or stayed stable during treatment, and the rise in clonality at ibrutinib response reflected expansion of private clonotypes. Sustained-remission and progressing patients did not have matched sampling times, and lymph node repertoires were not examined.

The time point label, as the study defines it: progressive disease on ibrutinib. For TCR beta library preparation, 1.5 to 2 micrograms of genomic DNA was extracted from cryopreserved PBMCs. Longitudinal blood samples from CLL patients on ibrutinib monotherapy were analyzed using high-throughput TCR beta sequencing. The patients took part in an open-label, single-center phase 2 trial of ibrutinib monotherapy. This specimen consisted of PBMCs, obtained at disease progression, from a patient treated with ibrutinib. The sequence derives from a human donor with chronic lymphocytic leukemia.

The bases are TGCGCCAGCAGCCAAGACGACAGGGGAGGTGAAAAACTGTTTTTT. This translates into CASSQDDRGGEKLFF. The chain is made from TRBV4-1 and TRBJ1-4; 8 bases in the middle match TRBD1. The germline V gene specifies MGHRA as CDR1 and YSYEKL as CDR2. V trim: 0 bases; J trim: 7 bases; unmatched bases: 4. Taken from cysteine to phenylalanine, the CDR3 has 15 residues. The kept DNA is CDR3 alone, 45 bases in frame from the first base.